This T cell receptor beta chain was captured by sequencing in a study of blood T cell repertoires in COVID-19. About the study: Sites in the United States, Italy and Spain provided acute and convalescent COVID-19 samples. Sample material is recorded as cDNA or gDNA derived from T cells, B-cell-depleted T cells, or PBMCs.

In the original processing: Researchers report that nucleated cell counts were estimated from reference gene primer amplification. Assay: immunoSEQ multiplex PCR; the TCRdb copy retains only in-frame clones and omits some. V, J and clone size were drawn from that table, and D and trimming were deduced from the DNA. The top ten clones hold around 14% of a sample with around 170,000 clones, approximately 80% of them seen once. V dropped 2 bases and J dropped 7; count of bases not matched to a gene: 5. The CDR3 covers 15 residues. Looked up from germline, CDR1 is SGHRS and CDR2 is YFSETQ. Material for sequencing was peripheral blood. The chain has TRBV5-1 and TRBJ2-1; 11 bases agree with TRBD2. This sequence originates from a woman aged 80 or older with acute or convalescent COVID-19. The CDR3 region is CASSFSGGVWNEQFF. CDR3 in DNA: TGCGCCAGCAGCTTTAGCGGGGGGGTATGGAATGAGCAGTTCTTC.